This passage covers 22 T cell receptor beta chains from one sample sequenced in a study of response to subunit inactivated influenza vaccine. From the RT-PCR reads, TCRdb called clonotypes with MiXCR, one entry per CDR3 protein. The data contain about 310,000 distinct CDR3 sequences, roughly 22% of them singletons. Sequences were derived from PBMCs from blood, sampled 21 months after vaccination. All receptors come from a man between 50 and 69 years old who received an inactivated influenza vaccine.

CDR3 sequence reads: CASRGTWSDTQYF. The CDR3 DNA follows: TGTGCCAGCAGAGGTACCTGGTCAGATACGCAGTATTTT. The chain combines TRBV6-1 with TRBJ2-3, with D uncertain. CDR3 length: 13 residues. CDR1 is MNHNS and CDR2 is SASEGT in the germline V gene. Trimming shortened V by 6 bases and J by 4 bases, and 11 bases separated the two germline ends.

The chain couples TRBV7-3 to TRBJ2-3; possibly TRBD2 for D (7 bases). This CDR3 has 15 residues. The V end was cut by 3 bases, the J end by 2 bases, with 12 bases between. The germline V gene has CDR1 SGHTA and CDR2 FQGTGA. CDR3 protein: CASSFVAGATDTQYF. The CDR3 nucleotides read TGTGCCAGCAGCTTCGTGGCGGGGGCCACAGATACGCAGTATTTT.

This clonotype was observed many times. V usage is TRBV5-1 and J usage is TRBJ1-2; D is unclear. The CDR3 spans 14 residues. V gave up 4 bases and J gave up 3 bases, with 13 bases separating them. Looked up from germline, CDR1 is SGHRS and CDR2 is YFSETQ. The CDR3 spells CASSPALGDYGYTF. The CDR3 DNA is TGCGCCAGCAGCCCAGCCCTGGGAGACTATGGCTACACCTTC.

This clonotype was observed a few times. The chain links TRBV2 to TRBJ2-1; TRBD1 matches 8 bases. CDR3 size: 17 residues. Trimming took 1 base from V and 3 from J; bases not matched to a gene: 8. The V gene's germline CDR1 is SNHLY and CDR2 FYNNEI. DNA for the CDR3: TGTGCCAGCAGTGAAGGGGAGTGGGACAGGATCTACAATGAGCAGTTCTTC. Translation: CASSEGEWDRIYNEQFF.

The chain employs TRBV15 and TRBJ2-5; D is ambiguous. The CDR3 runs 12 residues. Germline loops: CDR1 LNHNV, CDR2 YYDKDF (reference sequence). The germline V and J ends were trimmed by 5 bases and 3 bases, with 7 bases remaining between them. In DNA form, the CDR3 reads TGTGCCACCAGCGTAGCCAAAGAGACCCAGTACTTC. It specifies CATSVAKETQYF.

The rearrangement links TRBV29-1 to TRBJ2-3; 9 nucleotides match TRBD1. The length of the CDR3 is 12 residues. V shed 6 bases, J shed 4 bases, and the junction held 2 bases outside the gene matches. The V gene's germline CDR1 is SQVTM and CDR2 ANQGSEA. Here the CDR3 DNA reads TGCAGCGTCAGGGACAGGGCAGATACGCAGTATTTT. As protein: CSVRDRADTQYF.

The gene calls are TRBV7-8 and TRBJ1-3; TRBD1 aligns across 10 bases. Germline-derived CDR1 and CDR2 are SGHVS and FQNEAQ. The CDR3 runs to 16 residues. With 5 bases clipped from V and 2 bases from J, the junction kept 6 bases outside the gene matches. In DNA form, the CDR3 reads TGTGCCAGCAGCGCCGAGACAGGGGGCGCTGGAAACACCATATATTTT. It encodes CASSAETGGAGNTIYF.

The rearrangement uses TRBV29-1 and TRBJ1-2, with D maybe TRBD1 (5 bases). The germline gives CDR1 SQVTM, CDR2 ANQGSEA. Trimming took off 3 bases at V and 4 bases at J, with 12 bases between the two ends. The CDR3 covers 13 residues. The CDR3 DNA reads as TGCAGCGTTGATACCAGGGAGGGCTATGGCTACACCTTC. Translated: CSVDTREGYGYTF.

This rearrangement joins TRBV5-1 to TRBJ2-6, with D perhaps TRBD1 or TRBD2 (5 bases each). Germline CDR1 SGHRS, CDR2 YFSETQ. The V gene lost 0 bases and the J gene lost 4 bases, with 14 bases spanning the gap. This CDR3 contains 17 residues. CDR3 nucleotide sequence: TGCGCCAGCAGCTTGGCAACCGGGGCGCACGGGGCCAACGTCCTGACTTTC. As protein: CASSLATGAHGANVLTF.

For this clonotype: An end of the junction differs from the germline gene, which may be a read error. The chain uses TRBV7-2 and TRBJ1-1; possibly TRBD1 for D (6 bases). The CDR3 runs 9 residues. Germline V lookup: CDR1 SGHTA, CDR2 FQGNSA. CDR3 loop: CASSLTGVF. CDR3 coding DNA: TGTGCCAGCAGCTTGACAGGAGTCTTT.

In its sample, this clonotype was seen a few times. The chain links TRBV5-6 to TRBJ2-1, with 8 positions matching TRBD1. V lost 4 bases, J lost 6 bases, and 3 bases stayed unmatched. Germline CDR1 is SGHDT and CDR2 is YYEEEE. This CDR3 contains 13 residues. The CDR3 DNA sequence: TGTGCCAGCAGCAGGACAGGGTTCAATGAGCAGTTCTTC. It translates to CASSRTGFNEQFF.

This clonotype occurred once. J is TRBJ2-7 and V is TRBV28; D unclear. The CDR3 consists of 11 residues. The germline gives CDR1 MDHEN, CDR2 SYDVKM. V was trimmed by 7 bases and J by 2 bases, leaving 6 bases between them. The CDR3 bases are TGTGCCAGCACAGACCCCTACGAGCAGTACTTC. As protein: CASTDPYEQYF.

The chain is built from TRBV15 and TRBJ1-2; 7 bases match TRBD1. This CDR3 spans 17 amino acids. Germline CDR1 reads LNHNV; CDR2 reads YYDKDF (reference sequence). The J segment lost 2 bases and the V segment lost 0 bases, leaving 9 bases of the junction unmatched. The CDR3 DNA is TGTGCCACCAGCAGAGATAGGGGGACAGCCAGAAACTATGGCTACACCTTC. It translates to CATSRDRGTARNYGYTF.

V usage is TRBV3-1 and J usage is TRBJ2-1, with 7 bases lining up with TRBD2. CDR1 is LGHDT, CDR2 YNNKEL, per germline (reference sequence). Trimming took 1 base from V and 8 from J; bases not matched to a gene: 5. The CDR3 has 14 residues. CDR3: CASSQGEGWYEQFF. The CDR3 bases are TGTGCCAGCAGCCAAGGGGAGGGCTGGTATGAGCAGTTCTTC.

For the CDR3, the DNA is TGTGCCAGCAGCCCATTAGGGGGGGACAGAAATTTACAGCAGTTCTTC. This gives the protein CASSPLGGDRNLQQFF. The V and J genes are TRBV7-9 and TRBJ2-1; perhaps D is TRBD1 or TRBD2 (7 bases each). Trimming took off 5 bases at V and 11 bases at J, with 25 bases between the two ends. Germline V gene sequence: CDR1 SEHNR, CDR2 FQNEAQ (reference sequence). The CDR3 has 16 residues.

Many counts were recorded for this clonotype. CDR3 sequence (DNA): TGTGCCAGCAGTGCGGTGCTACGGGATGAAAAACTGTTTTTT. It codes for CASSAVLRDEKLFF. The chain links TRBV6-2 or TRBV6-3 to TRBJ1-4; D is unclear. V lost 5 bases, J lost 6 bases, and 13 bases lay in between. The CDR3 runs 14 residues. Germline-derived CDR1 and CDR2 are MNHEY and SVGEGT.

The chain links TRBV6-2 or TRBV6-3 to TRBJ1-2, with TRBD1 identical over 7 bases. CDR1 and CDR2 (germline): MNHEY, SVGEGT. The trim removed 2 bases at V and 8 bases at J, leaving 5 bases unmatched. The CDR3 has 13 amino acids. This CDR3 reads CASSYKQGRGYTF. CDR3 nucleotides: TGTGCCAGCAGTTACAAACAGGGGAGAGGCTACACCTTC.

This clonotype was counted at least ten times. This chain joins TRBV14 and TRBJ1-2; no firm D call. With 4 bases removed from V and 4 bases from J, the gap between germline ends came to 16 bases. Per germline, CDR1 SGHDN and CDR2 FVKESK. The CDR3 extends over 15 amino acids. CDR3 nucleotide sequence: TGTGCCAGCAGCCTAGCGGCCTTCGGAGGCTATGGCTACACCTTC. Residues: CASSLAAFGGYGYTF.

A few counts support this clonotype. The chain carries TRBV27 and TRBJ1-6; 9 bases are a match to TRBD1. This CDR3 has 15 residues. V lost 2 bases and J lost 9; bases outside the gene matches: 5. CDR1 MNHEY and CDR2 SMNVEV come from the germline V gene (reference sequence). CDR3 loop: CASSLGGQGSSPLHF. The CDR3 DNA sequence: TGTGCCAGCAGTTTAGGGGGACAGGGCAGTTCACCCCTCCACTTT.

This rearrangement joins TRBV24-1 to TRBJ2-2, with TRBD2 identical over 8 bases. Germline CDR1 KGHDR, CDR2 SFDVKD. After removal of 3 bases from V and 2 bases from J, the junction contained 4 bases not matched to a gene. This CDR3 is built from 16 residues. The CDR3 DNA follows: TGTGCCACCAGTGATGAGAGCGGGAGAAACACCGGGGAGCTGTTTTTT. This translates into CATSDESGRNTGELFF.

In its sample, this clonotype was seen many times. The chain is built from TRBV15 and TRBJ1-3; a possible D gene is TRBD1 (5 bases). This CDR3 has 15 amino acids. Germline CDR1 LNHNV, CDR2 YYDKDF (reference sequence). Deletions cut 4 bases from V and 3 bases from J, with 13 bases between. CDR3 nucleotide sequence: TGTGCCACCAGCACCGACAGCCCAGTTGGAAACACCATATATTTT. Protein: CATSTDSPVGNTIYF.

The sample holds a few counts of this clonotype. The V call is TRBV6-1, the J call TRBJ2-1, with 8 bases identical to TRBD2. The CDR3 runs to 13 residues. Trimming cost V 10 bases and J 4 bases; bases outside gene matches: 6. CDR1 and CDR2 (germline): MNHNS, SASEGT. CDR3 residues: CATTGGDYNEQFF. For the CDR3, the DNA is TGTGCCACCACGGGGGGGGATTACAATGAGCAGTTCTTC.